The clone carrying this T cell receptor (beta chain) was counted a few times. This entry is derived from a study of blood T cells in healthy people across ages. Combining a sample-barcoded 5' primer with a J-beta primer mix, a second PCR ran for roughly 7 to 11 cycles. TCRdb re-derived calls from the 5' RACE reads in MiXCR, one entry per CDR3 protein. The table has about 1,400,000 distinct CDR3 sequences, roughly 45% seen once; the top ten hold approximately 7.9%. V shed 5 bases and J shed 0 bases, with 13 bases lying between them. The CDR3 consists of 16 residues. Germline V gives CDR1 ENHRY, CDR2 SYGVKD.

Sequenced input: blood. The J gene is TRBJ2-2, the V gene TRBV10-3; no definite D call. This TCR was sampled from a woman aged 18-29 years in good health. This CDR3 is CAISKGMASNTGELFF. The CDR3 DNA follows: TGTGCCATCAGTAAAGGGATGGCCTCGAACACCGGGGAGCTGTTTTTT.